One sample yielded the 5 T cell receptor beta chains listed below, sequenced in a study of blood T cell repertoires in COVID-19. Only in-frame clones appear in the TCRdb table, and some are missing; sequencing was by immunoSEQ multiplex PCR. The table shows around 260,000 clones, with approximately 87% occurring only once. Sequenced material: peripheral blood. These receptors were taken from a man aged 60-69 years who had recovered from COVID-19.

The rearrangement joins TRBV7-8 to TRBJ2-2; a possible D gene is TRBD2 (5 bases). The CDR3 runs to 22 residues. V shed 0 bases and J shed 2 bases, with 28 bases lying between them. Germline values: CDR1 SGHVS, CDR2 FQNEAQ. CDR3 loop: CASSLAIGLGLAPTINTGELFF. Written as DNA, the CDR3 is TGTGCCAGCAGCTTAGCCATCGGTTTAGGTCTAGCCCCAACGATTAACACCGGGGAGCTGTTTTTT.

CDR3 sequence: CASSLGQGPPGNEKLFF. As DNA, the CDR3 is TGCGCCAGCAGCTTGGGGCAGGGCCCTCCGGGTAATGAAAAACTGTTTTTT. The chain combines TRBV5-1 with TRBJ1-4, with D possibly matching TRBD1 (5 bases). The CDR3 extends over 17 amino acids. V lost 0 bases and J 4 bases, leaving 16 bases between the germline ends. Germline CDR1 SGHRS, CDR2 YFSETQ.

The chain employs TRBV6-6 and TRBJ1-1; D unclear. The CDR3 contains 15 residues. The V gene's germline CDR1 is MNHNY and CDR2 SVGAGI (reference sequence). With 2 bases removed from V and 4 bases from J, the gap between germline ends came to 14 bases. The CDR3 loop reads CASSYMAGPLTEAFF. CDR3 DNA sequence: TGTGCCAGCAGTTACATGGCAGGCCCCCTCACTGAAGCTTTCTTT.

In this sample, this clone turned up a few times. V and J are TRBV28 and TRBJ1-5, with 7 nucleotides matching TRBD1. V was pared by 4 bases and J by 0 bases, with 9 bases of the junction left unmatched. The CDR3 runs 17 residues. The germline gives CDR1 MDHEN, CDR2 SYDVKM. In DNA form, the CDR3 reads TGTGCCAGCAGTTCCGGCAGGGGGGCCTATAGCAATCAGCCCCAGCATTTT. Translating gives CASSSGRGAYSNQPQHF.

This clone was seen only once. DNA of the CDR3: TGTGCCAGCTCATTTGGAGAGAACACTGAAGCTTTCTTT. Translated: CASSFGENTEAFF. This rearrangement joins TRBV18 to TRBJ1-1; D gene ambiguous. Trimming left V 5 bases short and J 1 base short, with 8 bases between. The length of the CDR3 is 13 residues. CDR1 and CDR2 from the germline V gene are KGHSH and LQKENI.